This T cell receptor (beta chain) came from a study of cytomegalovirus exposure and HLA in healthy donors. Study in general: A data release that came early held approximately 85 million unique TCRs from HLA-typed donors.

This clone was counted a single time. Its antigen is unidentified. The CDR3 covers 15 residues. V gave up 2 bases and J gave up 5 bases; unmatched junction bases: 9. Germline CDR1 reads SGDLS; CDR2 reads YYNGEE. PCR employed 60 Vbeta and 13 Jbeta primers. TCRdb's copy holds only in-frame clones and misses some; the assay was immunoSEQ multiplex PCR. The sample consists of about 150,000 clones, around three quarters of them appearing once. Whole-study results and caveats: Researchers reported in a later analysis that a missense DCLRE1C variant was tied to TCR beta V- and J-gene trimming. A prior analysis recorded that most TCR beta V segments were productive about 87% or about 30% of the time.

This clonotype was sampled from a man aged 35 to 55 in good health and CMV-seropositive. The sequenced material came from PBMCs. J is TRBJ2-5 and V is TRBV9, with 7 bases matching TRBD2. The CDR3 bases are TGTGCCAGCAGCGTTTGGGGGGAGGGAAGGGAGACCCAGTACTTC. It yields the protein CASSVWGEGRETQYF.